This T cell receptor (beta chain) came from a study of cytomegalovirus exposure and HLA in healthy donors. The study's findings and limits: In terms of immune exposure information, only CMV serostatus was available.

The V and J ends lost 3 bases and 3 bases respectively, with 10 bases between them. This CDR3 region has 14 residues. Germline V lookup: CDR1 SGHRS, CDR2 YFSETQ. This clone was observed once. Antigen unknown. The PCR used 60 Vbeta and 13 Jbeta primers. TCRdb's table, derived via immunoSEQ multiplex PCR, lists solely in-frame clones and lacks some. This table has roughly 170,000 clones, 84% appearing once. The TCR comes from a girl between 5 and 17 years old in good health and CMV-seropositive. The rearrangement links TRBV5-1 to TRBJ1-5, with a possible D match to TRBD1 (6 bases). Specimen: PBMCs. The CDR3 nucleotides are TGCGCCAGCAGCTCGGGACATAACAATCAGCCCCAGCATTTT. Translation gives CASSSGHNNQPQHF.